Following are 32 T cell receptor beta chains from one sample sequenced in a study of T cell repertoires in cytomegalovirus infection. Their recognized antigens are unknown. TCRdb called the reads again in MiXCR, with one record for every CDR3 protein. This sample carries 830,000 or so distinct CDR3 sequences, less than 35% of them seen once, and the ten largest clones take 9.5% to 15%. The source was cultured CD8+ T cells from PBMCs, collected from culture after CMV antigen stimulation. The receptors were sampled from a human donor in good health (CMV status not recorded). Some clones in this sample may be carry-over from other donors' samples.

The table lists this clonotype with a few counts. This sequence joins TRBV6-2 or TRBV6-3 and TRBJ2-2; D gene unclear. The CDR3 is 13 residues long. V lost 8 bases to trimming and J lost 2 bases, with 9 bases between them. Germline lookup yields CDR1 MNHEY and CDR2 SVGEGT. Written as DNA, the CDR3 is TGTGCCAGCTGCTTCGGCAACACCGGGGAGCTGTTTTTT. It yields the protein CASCFGNTGELFF.

J is TRBJ1-4 and V is TRBV6-5; D uncertain. Trimming took 0 bases from V and 7 from J, leaving 12 bases between them. The CDR3 runs 15 residues. CDR1 is MNHEY, CDR2 SVGAGI, per germline. The CDR3: CASSYSWGIGEKLFF. The CDR3 bases are TGTGCCAGCAGTTACTCGTGGGGAATTGGTGAAAAACTGTTTTTT.

This clonotype was counted a few times. This chain uses TRBV6-1 with TRBJ1-1; D gene uncertain. Germline V gene lookup returns CDR1 MNHNS and CDR2 SASEGT. V was shortened by 3 bases and J by 4 bases, with 12 bases between the two germline ends. The CDR3 runs 14 residues. The CDR3 nucleotides read TGTGCCAGCAGTGATGTAATCGGGAGCACTGAAGCTTTCTTT. Its translation is CASSDVIGSTEAFF.

The chain links TRBV6-6 to TRBJ2-1; 8 nucleotides match TRBD2. Germline CDR1 is MNHNY and CDR2 is SVGAGI (reference sequence). V gave up 2 bases and J gave up 4 bases; unmatched junction bases: 7. The CDR3 runs 16 residues. The CDR3 bases are TGTGCCAGCAGTTACGTTCGACTAGCGAGTTACAATGAGCAGTTCTTC. As protein: CASSYVRLASYNEQFF.

J is TRBJ1-4 and V is TRBV12-3 or TRBV12-4, with 8 bases fitting TRBD1. V was clipped by 3 bases and J by 2 bases; unmatched bases: 5. The CDR3 spans 16 residues. Here the CDR3 reads CASSFPTGGTNEKLFF. For the CDR3, the DNA is TGTGCCAGCAGTTTTCCCACAGGGGGTACTAATGAAAAACTGTTTTTT.

V gene TRBV19 combines with J gene TRBJ1-2; unclear D gene. V was cut by 3 bases and J by 7 bases, with 18 bases left in between. The CDR3 loop spans 15 amino acids. In germline, CDR1 is LNHDA, CDR2 SQIVND (reference sequence). CDR3 sequence (DNA): TGTGCCAGTAGTATGGGGAGGGCGCTCTACTTTGGCTACACCTTC. It yields the protein CASSMGRALYFGYTF.

This clonotype was counted many times. The rearrangement uses TRBV7-6 and TRBJ2-2; D call uncertain. Germline-derived CDR1 and CDR2 are SGHVS and FNYEAQ. The CDR3 extends over 12 amino acids. V was pared by 1 base and J by 6 bases, with 3 bases between. The CDR3 coding sequence is TGTGCCAGCAGCTTAGTGTCCGGGGAGCTGTTTTTT. It encodes CASSLVSGELFF.

This clonotype was recorded at least ten times. The V call is TRBV7-6, the J call TRBJ2-3; D possibly uses TRBD1 or TRBD2 (5 bases each). This CDR3 is built from 16 residues. V was trimmed by 5 bases and J by 5 bases, leaving 20 bases between them. In germline, CDR1 is SGHVS, CDR2 FNYEAQ. The DNA for the CDR3 is TGTGCCAGCAGCCAGGGTCCGGACGAGACTATAGATACGCAGTATTTT. Protein: CASSQGPDETIDTQYF.

This CDR3 is CSVRLANTDTQYF. DNA for the CDR3: TGCAGCGTTCGGCTAGCGAACACAGATACGCAGTATTTT. This rearrangement joins TRBV29-1 to TRBJ2-3; TRBD2 is a possible D gene (6 bases). This CDR3 is built from 13 residues. Germline assignment: CDR1 SQVTM and CDR2 ANQGSEA. Between the trimmed V and J ends, which lost 5 bases and 2 bases, there was a span of 11 bases.

In the case of this clonotype: One end of the junction is discordant with germline, which a read error may explain. The genes are TRBV27 and TRBJ1-5; no firm D call. CDR3 size: 13 residues. Germline-derived CDR1 and CDR2 are MNHEY and SMNVEV (reference sequence). The CDR3 loop is CASSLTSKQPQHF. CDR3 nucleotide sequence: TGTGCCAGCAGTTTAACGAGCAAGCAGCCCCAGCATTTT.

This sequence joins TRBV15 and TRBJ2-3, with D possibly being TRBD1 or TRBD2 (5 bases each). Trimming pared 1 base from V and 5 bases from J, leaving 16 bases between. The CDR3 loop spans 16 amino acids. The germline gives CDR1 LNHNV, CDR2 YYDKDF (reference sequence). As DNA, the CDR3 is TGTGCCACCAGCAGAGGTCGGGCGGCGAGGGGAGATACGCAGTATTTT. Translation gives CATSRGRAARGDTQYF.

This clonotype was seen only a few times. The rearrangement links TRBV11-2 to TRBJ2-2; tentatively, D is TRBD1 or TRBD2 (5 bases each). The ends were cut back, 4 bases at V and 2 bases at J, with 14 bases in the middle. Germline loops: CDR1 SGHAT, CDR2 FQNNGV. The CDR3 extends over 16 amino acids. This chain's CDR3 is CASSSSGTHNTGELFF. The CDR3 nucleotides are TGTGCCAGCAGCTCCTCCGGGACCCATAACACCGGGGAGCTGTTTTTT. The full variable domain, completed using reference TRBV11-2 and TRBJ2-2, is EAGVAQSPRYKIIEKRQSVAFWCNPISGHATLYWYQQILGQGPKLLIQFQNNGVVDDSQLPKDRFSAERLKGVDSTLKIQPAKLEDSAVYLCASSSSGTHNTGELFFGEGSRLTVL.

This chain connects TRBV7-9 to TRBJ1-4; no clear D gene. CDR3 length: 13 amino acids. Germline CDR1 and CDR2: SEHNR and FQNEAQ (reference sequence). The V gene lost 3 bases and the J gene lost 6 bases, with 8 bases spanning the gap. CDR3 coding DNA: TGTGCCAGCAGCTTGGGATCCGATGAAAAACTGTTTTTT. Translated, it gives CASSLGSDEKLFF.

V gene TRBV15 combines with J gene TRBJ2-1; TRBD2 aligns across 8 bases. CDR1 is LNHNV and CDR2 is YYDKDF in the germline V gene (reference sequence). The J segment lost 8 bases and the V segment lost 5 bases, leaving 5 bases of the junction unmatched. The CDR3 is 13 residues long. This CDR3 is CATSSGGADEQFF. The CDR3 coding sequence is TGTGCCACCAGCTCCGGGGGGGCGGATGAGCAGTTCTTC.

The rearrangement uses TRBV12-3 or TRBV12-4 and TRBJ2-2; 14 nucleotides line up with TRBD2. V was clipped by 5 bases and J by 1 base; unmatched bases: 12. The CDR3 consists of 20 residues. CDR3 loop: CASSDVSGTSGGRNTGELFF. The CDR3 DNA reads as TGTGCCAGCAGTGACGTCTCCGGGACTAGCGGGGGTAGGAACACCGGGGAGCTGTTTTTT.

This clonotype has more than one count but fewer than ten. This chain uses TRBV12-3 or TRBV12-4 with TRBJ1-5, with 7 bases identical to TRBD1. The CDR3 length is 15 residues. V gave up 6 bases and J gave up 1 base; unmatched junction bases: 6. The CDR3 sequence is CASSYGQVSNQPQHF. DNA of the CDR3: TGTGCCAGCAGCTACGGACAGGTCAGCAATCAGCCCCAGCATTTT.

This clonotype was recorded at least ten times. The V and J genes are TRBV7-6 and TRBJ1-5, with D perhaps TRBD1 (6 bases). The CDR3 extends over 14 amino acids. V lost 4 bases and J 5 bases, leaving 12 bases between the germline ends. CDR1 is SGHVS, CDR2 FNYEAQ, per germline. This CDR3 is CASSSGTNYQPQHF. The CDR3 DNA reads TGTGCCAGCAGCTCCGGGACAAATTATCAGCCCCAGCATTTT.

Only a few counts were recorded for this clonotype. This chain uses TRBV12-5 with TRBJ2-1; D perhaps matches TRBD2 (7 bases). Germline-derived CDR1 and CDR2 are LGHNT and FRNRAP. This CDR3 is built from 15 residues. The V end lost 7 bases, the J end lost 7 bases, and 20 bases lay between the germline ends. The CDR3 loop is CASVTGGGPGNEQFF. CDR3 nucleotides: TGTGCTAGTGTTACTGGGGGGGGGCCTGGTAATGAGCAGTTCTTC.

The rearrangement joins TRBV29-1 to TRBJ1-1; 10 bases fit TRBD1. The CDR3 spans 17 residues. The germline V gene has CDR1 SQVTM and CDR2 ANQGSEA. After removal of 2 bases from V and 2 bases from J, the junction contained 11 bases not matched to a gene. The CDR3 region is CSVELVPGQGPNTEAFF. CDR3 nucleotide sequence: TGCAGCGTTGAACTAGTCCCGGGACAGGGGCCAAACACTGAAGCTTTCTTT.

This clonotype was observed a handful of times. This chain joins TRBV27 and TRBJ1-5, with 7 bases aligning to TRBD1. Germline assignment: CDR1 MNHEY and CDR2 SMNVEV (reference sequence). The CDR3 is made up of 13 amino acids. The V segment lost 7 bases and the J segment 4 bases; nucleotides outside the gene matches: 4. The CDR3 spells CASTTGPNQPQHF. The CDR3 DNA follows: TGTGCCAGCACGACAGGGCCGAATCAGCCCCAGCATTTT.

On this clonotype: Given the absence of the conserved phenylalanine or tryptophan at the CDR3 end, a read error is likely. This sequence joins TRBV9 and TRBJ2-3; D is unclear. Looked up from germline, CDR1 is SGDLS and CDR2 is YYNGEE. V lost 4 bases and J lost 2, with 11 bases in between. CDR3 length: 14 amino acids. CDR3 loop: CASSPRTYTDTQYS. Written as DNA, the CDR3 is TGTGCCAGCAGCCCCCGGACGTACACAGATACGCAGTATTCT.

The V gene is TRBV28, the J gene TRBJ2-3; D is possibly TRBD1 (5 bases). There are 18 residues in the CDR3. Trimming stripped 5 bases from V and 3 bases from J, with 24 bases between. The germline V gene encodes CDR1 MDHEN and CDR2 SYDVKM. This CDR3 is CASSPFLTGFLGTDTQYF. CDR3 DNA sequence: TGTGCCAGCAGTCCATTTCTCACAGGTTTTCTGGGAACAGATACGCAGTATTTT.

V usage is TRBV11-2 and J usage is TRBJ2-1; 8 bases match TRBD2. Germline assignment: CDR1 SGHAT and CDR2 FQNNGV. CDR3 length: 16 amino acids. Trimming at V came to 5 bases and at J to 4 bases, leaving 10 bases not matched to a gene. In DNA form, the CDR3 reads TGTGCCAGCAGCCCCCTCGGCGGGGGGCCTTACAATGAGCAGTTCTTC. Translated: CASSPLGGGPYNEQFF.

This clonotype showed up just a few times. The rearrangement uses TRBV6-1 and TRBJ2-3; 9 bases are a match to TRBD1. The CDR3 totals 15 residues. The germline CDR1 and CDR2 sequences are MNHNS and SASEGT. Trimming at V came to 6 bases and at J to 1 base, leaving 5 bases not matched to a gene. CDR3 loop: CASRNRDRGTDTQYF. For the CDR3, the DNA is TGTGCCAGCAGAAACCGGGACAGGGGCACAGATACGCAGTATTTT.

This clonotype has a handful of counts. The genes are TRBV28 and TRBJ1-2, with D perhaps matching TRBD1 (6 bases). The germline V gene encodes CDR1 MDHEN and CDR2 SYDVKM. Between the trimmed V and J ends, which lost 7 bases and 3 bases, there was a span of 21 bases. The CDR3 length is 16 residues. The CDR3 is CASILRGKREDYGYTF. CDR3 bases: TGTGCCAGCATCCTTAGGGGGAAGCGGGAGGACTATGGCTACACCTTC.

This clonotype was seen many times. This rearrangement joins TRBV7-2 to TRBJ1-2; 7 nucleotides agree with TRBD1. Germline loops: CDR1 SGHTA, CDR2 FQGNSA. The CDR3 runs to 17 residues. V was pared by 0 bases and J by 0 bases, with 7 bases of the junction left unmatched. The CDR3 reads CASSLAARGIPNYGYTF. The DNA of the CDR3 is TGTGCCAGCAGCTTAGCGGCCAGGGGGATCCCTAACTATGGCTACACCTTC.

This clonotype was detected ten times or more. V is TRBV7-2 and J is TRBJ2-5; D is ambiguous. There are 14 residues in the CDR3. Germline CDR1 is SGHTA and CDR2 is FQGNSA. Trimming cost V 6 bases and J 1 base, with 12 bases left between them. CDR3 sequence reads: CASSPGRPQETQYF. The CDR3 DNA reads TGTGCCAGCAGTCCAGGACGGCCCCAAGAGACCCAGTACTTC.

The chain carries TRBV6-7 and TRBJ2-7, with D possibly TRBD2 on 6 matching bases. TRBV6-7 is filed as an ORF, its function uncertain. Trimming removed 5 bases at V and 3 bases at J, with 14 bases between. The CDR3 sequence is 14 residues long. The CDR3 DNA reads TGTGCCAGCAGTGATGGAGGGGCACGCTACGAGCAGTACGTC. As protein: CASSDGGARYEQYV.

A few counts support this clonotype. J is TRBJ2-7 and V is TRBV6-2 or TRBV6-3; 11 positions agree with TRBD1. The J segment lost 6 bases and the V segment lost 6 bases, leaving 10 bases of the junction unmatched. The length of the CDR3 is 15 residues. CDR1 and CDR2 (germline): MNHEY, SVGEGT. CDR3: CASRTRGQGGLEQYV. The CDR3 DNA reads TGTGCCAGCAGGACTCGGGGACAGGGGGGTCTCGAGCAGTACGTC.

To note about this clonotype: At one of its ends the junction is not consistent with the germline gene, which may arise from a read error. The V call is TRBV4-1, the J call TRBJ1-2; a possible D gene is TRBD1 (6 bases). Germline V CDR1 and CDR2: MGHRA, YSYEKL. The CDR3 is 15 amino acids. CDR3 DNA sequence: TGTGCCAGCAGCCAACGCTACAGGGACACCTATGGCTACACCTTC. It encodes CASSQRYRDTYGYTF.

This clonotype occurred a few times. The CDR3, as DNA: TGTGCCAGCAGCACAATGAGGTCCAACACCGGGGAGCTGTTTTTT. Translating it yields CASSTMRSNTGELFF. The chain couples TRBV5-4 to TRBJ2-2; no clear D. The CDR3 covers 15 residues. The ends were cut back, 4 bases at V and 2 bases at J, with 12 bases in the middle. Germline V gene sequence: CDR1 SGHNT, CDR2 YYREEE (reference sequence). The full variable domain, its missing parts supplied by reference TRBV5-4 and TRBJ2-2, is ETGVTQSPTHLIKTRGQQVTLRCSSQSGHNTVSWYQQALGQGPQFIFQYYREEENGRGNFPPRFSGLQFPNYSSELNVNALELDDSALYLCASSTMRSNTGELFFGEGSRLTVL.

The sample holds many counts of this clonotype. The gene calls are TRBV7-6 and TRBJ1-5; the D gene is possibly TRBD1 (6 bases). The V gene's germline CDR1 is SGHVS and CDR2 FNYEAQ. Trimming took off 1 base at V and 2 bases at J, with 9 bases between the two ends. The CDR3 is 15 amino acids. CDR3 in DNA: TGTGCCAGCAGCTTAGAGGGGGGCCGCAATCAGCCCCAGCATTTT. Residues: CASSLEGGRNQPQHF. Full variable domain (rest looked up from reference TRBV7-6 and TRBJ1-5): GAGVSQSPRYKVTKRGQDVALRCDPISGHVSLYWYRQALGQGPEFLTYFNYEAQQDKSGLPNDRFSAERPEGSISTLTIQRTEQRDSAMYRCASSLEGGRNQPQHFGDGTRLSIL.